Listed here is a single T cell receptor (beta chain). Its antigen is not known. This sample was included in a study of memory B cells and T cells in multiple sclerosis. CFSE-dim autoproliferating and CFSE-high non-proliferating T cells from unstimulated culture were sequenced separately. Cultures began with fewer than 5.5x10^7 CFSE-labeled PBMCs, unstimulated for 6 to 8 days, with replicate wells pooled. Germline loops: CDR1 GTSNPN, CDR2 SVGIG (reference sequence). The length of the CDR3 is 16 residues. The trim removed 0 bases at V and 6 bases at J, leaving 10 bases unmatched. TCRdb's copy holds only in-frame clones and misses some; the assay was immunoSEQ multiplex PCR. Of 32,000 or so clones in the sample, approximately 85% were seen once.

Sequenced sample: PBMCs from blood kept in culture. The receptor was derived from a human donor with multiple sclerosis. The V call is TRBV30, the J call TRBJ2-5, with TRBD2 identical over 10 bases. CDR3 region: CAWSVGAGGPRQTQYF. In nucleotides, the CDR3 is TGTGCCTGGAGTGTTGGAGCGGGAGGGCCGAGACAGACCCAGTACTTC.